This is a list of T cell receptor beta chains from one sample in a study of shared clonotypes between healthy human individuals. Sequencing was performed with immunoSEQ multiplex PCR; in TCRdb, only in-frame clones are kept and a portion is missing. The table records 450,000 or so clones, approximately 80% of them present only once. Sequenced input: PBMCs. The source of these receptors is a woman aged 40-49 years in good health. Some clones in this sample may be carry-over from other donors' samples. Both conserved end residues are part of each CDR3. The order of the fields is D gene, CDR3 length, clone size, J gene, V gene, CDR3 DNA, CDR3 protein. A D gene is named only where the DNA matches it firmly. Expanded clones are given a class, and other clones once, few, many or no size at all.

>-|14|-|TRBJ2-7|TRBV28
TGTGCCAGCAGTTTAAGTCCAGGGGTCTACGAGCAGTACTTC
CASSLSPGVYEQYF
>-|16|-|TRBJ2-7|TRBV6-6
TGTGCCAGCAGTTACAGAGCTGGACGCCACTCCTACGAGCAGTACTTC
CASSYRAGRHSYEQYF
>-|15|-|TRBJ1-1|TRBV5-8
TGTGCCAGCAGCTCACTAGGGGACCCGAACACTGAAGCTTTCTTT
CASSSLGDPNTEAFF
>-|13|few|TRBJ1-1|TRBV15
TGTGCCACCAGCAGAGATCCCCGGGCGGAAGCTTTCTTT
CATSRDPRAEAFF
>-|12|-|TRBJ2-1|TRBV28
TGTGCCAGCAGTTTTAATATTGGGAAGCAGTTCTTC
CASSFNIGKQFF
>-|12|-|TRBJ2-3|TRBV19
TGTGCCAGTAGTATAGATGGGCTTACGCAGTATTTT
CASSIDGLTQYF
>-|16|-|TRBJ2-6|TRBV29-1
TGCAGCGTTTGGGGTGGGCAGGGAACAGGGGCCAACGTCCTGACTTTC
CSVWGGQGTGANVLTF
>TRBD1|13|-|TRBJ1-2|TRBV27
TGTGCCAGCAGTTTGGGACAGGGTGACGGCTACACCTTC
CASSLGQGDGYTF
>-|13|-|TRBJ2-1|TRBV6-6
TGTGCCAGCAGTCAGACTAGAGACAATGAGCAGTTCTTC
CASSQTRDNEQFF
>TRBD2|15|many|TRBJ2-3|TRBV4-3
TGCGCCAGCAGCCAGGACATGGGAGGGAGGGATACGCAGTATTTT
CASSQDMGGRDTQYF
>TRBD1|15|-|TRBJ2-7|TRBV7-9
TGTGCCAGCAGCTTGGGACAGGCCCCAATCTACGAGCAGTACTTC
CASSLGQAPIYEQYF
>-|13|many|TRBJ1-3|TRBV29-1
TGCAGCGTTGCCTGGTCTCTCGGAAACACCATATATTTT
CSVAWSLGNTIYF
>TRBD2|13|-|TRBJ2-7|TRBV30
TGTGCCTGGAGACTAGCGGGATCCTATGTGCAGTACTTC
CAWRLAGSYVQYF
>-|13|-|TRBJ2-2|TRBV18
TGTGCCAGCTCACCAGACACCGTTAGGGAGCTGTTTTTT
CASSPDTVRELFF
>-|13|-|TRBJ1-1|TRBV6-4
TGTGCCAGCAGTGACGGGGGTGGTCAGGAGGCTTTCTTT
CASSDGGGQEAFF
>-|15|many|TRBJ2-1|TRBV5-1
TGCGCCAGCAGCTTGGAAGGGGCGCGAGACAATGAGCAGTTCTTC
CASSLEGARDNEQFF
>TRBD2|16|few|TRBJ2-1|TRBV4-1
TGCGCCAGCAGCCAAGTGGAAAGGGGAGGGGACAATGAGCAGTTCTTC
CASSQVERGGDNEQFF
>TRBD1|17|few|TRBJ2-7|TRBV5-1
TGCGCCAGCAAACCATTTCCCAGGGGGCCTAGACCCTACGAGCAGTACTTC
CASKPFPRGPRPYEQYF
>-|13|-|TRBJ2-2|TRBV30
TGTGCCTGGAGTCGGCAGCGGGCCGGGGAGCTGTTTTTT
CAWSRQRAGELFF
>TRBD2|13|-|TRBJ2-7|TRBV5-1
TGCGCCAGCAGAGATGGGGGGGTCTACGAGCAGTACTTC
CASRDGGVYEQYF
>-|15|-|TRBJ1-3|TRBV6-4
TGTGCCAGCAGTCACAGACAGGTTGGTGGAAACACCATATATTTT
CASSHRQVGGNTIYF
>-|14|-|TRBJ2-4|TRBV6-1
TGTGCCAGCAGTGAAAGTGGGCCTAGCAACATTCAGTACTTC
CASSESGPSNIQYF
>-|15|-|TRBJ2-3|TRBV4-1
TGCGCCAGCAGCCCCTTAGCGGAACGCACAGATACGCAGTATTTT
CASSPLAERTDTQYF
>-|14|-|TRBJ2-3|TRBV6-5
TGTGCCAGCAGTGGGGGAGCGGGCGGAGATACGCAGTATTTT
CASSGGAGGDTQYF
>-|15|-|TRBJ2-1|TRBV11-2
TGTGCCAGCAGCTTCTCAGCGGGATCAGGGGATGAGCAGTTCTTC
CASSFSAGSGDEQFF
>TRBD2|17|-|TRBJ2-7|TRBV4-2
TGTGCCAGCAGCCAGCCCCTTTTGCGGGAGGGCGAGTACGAGCAGTACTTC
CASSQPLLREGEYEQYF
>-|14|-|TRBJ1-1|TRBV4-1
TGCGCCAGCCGTGGCCCACTCAGAGGGACTGAAGCTTTCTTT
CASRGPLRGTEAFF
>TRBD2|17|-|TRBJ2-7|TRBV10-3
TGTGCCATCAGTTTCGGGCTAGCGGGAGGGGTTGGGGACGAGCAGTACTTC
CAISFGLAGGVGDEQYF
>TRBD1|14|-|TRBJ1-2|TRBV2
TGTGCCAGCAGTCTAGGACAGGATCTTTCTGGCTACACCTTC
CASSLGQDLSGYTF
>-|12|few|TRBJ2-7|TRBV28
TGTGCCAGCAGTTTATTTAGAAACGAGCAGTACTTC
CASSLFRNEQYF
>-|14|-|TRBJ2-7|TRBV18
TGTGCCAGCTCACCGGGACGGCGACACTACGAGCAGTACTTC
CASSPGRRHYEQYF
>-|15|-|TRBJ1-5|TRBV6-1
TGTGCCAGCAGAGGACAGCTAGATAGCAATCAGCCCCAGCATTTT
CASRGQLDSNQPQHF
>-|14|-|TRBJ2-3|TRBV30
TGTGCCTGGAGTGTAGGACGGGAGTCAGATACGCAGTATTTT
CAWSVGRESDTQYF
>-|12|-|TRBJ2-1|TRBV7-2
TGTGCCAGCAGCGAATGGGCTATTGAGCAGTTCTTC
CASSEWAIEQFF
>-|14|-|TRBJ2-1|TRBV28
TGTGCCAGCAGTGAGGGGGGACTCAACAATGAGCAGTTCTTC
CASSEGGLNNEQFF